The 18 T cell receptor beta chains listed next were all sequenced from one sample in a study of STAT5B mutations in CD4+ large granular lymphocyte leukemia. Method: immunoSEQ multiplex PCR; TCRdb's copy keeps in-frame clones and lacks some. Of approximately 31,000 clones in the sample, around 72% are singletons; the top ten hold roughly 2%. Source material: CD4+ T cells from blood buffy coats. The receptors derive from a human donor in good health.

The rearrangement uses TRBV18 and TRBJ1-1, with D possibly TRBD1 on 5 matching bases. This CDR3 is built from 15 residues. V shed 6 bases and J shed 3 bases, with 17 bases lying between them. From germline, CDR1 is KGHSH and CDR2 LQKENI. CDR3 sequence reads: CASSPRGRVDTEAFF. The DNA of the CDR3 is TGTGCCAGCTCCCCCCGGGGCAGGGTTGACACTGAAGCTTTCTTT.

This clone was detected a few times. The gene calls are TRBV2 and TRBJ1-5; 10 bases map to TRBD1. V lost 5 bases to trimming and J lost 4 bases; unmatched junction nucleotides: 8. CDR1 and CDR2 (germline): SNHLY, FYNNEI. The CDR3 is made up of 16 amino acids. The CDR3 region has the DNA TGTGCCAGCAGTATGGACAGGGGGTCCACGAATCAGCCCCAGCATTTT. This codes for CASSMDRGSTNQPQHF.

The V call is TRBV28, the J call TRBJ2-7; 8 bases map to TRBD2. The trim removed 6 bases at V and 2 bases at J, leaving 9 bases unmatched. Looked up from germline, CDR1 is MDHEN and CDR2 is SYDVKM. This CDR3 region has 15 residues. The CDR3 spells CASRFSGVIAYEQYF. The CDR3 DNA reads TGTGCCAGCAGGTTTAGCGGGGTGATAGCCTACGAGCAGTACTTC.

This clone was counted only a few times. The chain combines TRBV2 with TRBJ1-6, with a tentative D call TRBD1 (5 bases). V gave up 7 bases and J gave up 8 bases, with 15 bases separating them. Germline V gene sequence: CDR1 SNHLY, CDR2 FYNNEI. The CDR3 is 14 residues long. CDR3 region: CASNQGSGYSPLHF. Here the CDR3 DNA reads TGTGCCAGCAATCAGGGATCGGGCTATTCACCCCTCCACTTT.

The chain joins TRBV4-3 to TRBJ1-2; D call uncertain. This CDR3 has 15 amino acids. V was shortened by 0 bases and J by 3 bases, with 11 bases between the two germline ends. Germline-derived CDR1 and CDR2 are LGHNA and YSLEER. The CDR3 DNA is TGCGCCAGCAGCCAAGACCTGCTAGAGGACTATGGCTACACCTTC. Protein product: CASSQDLLEDYGYTF.

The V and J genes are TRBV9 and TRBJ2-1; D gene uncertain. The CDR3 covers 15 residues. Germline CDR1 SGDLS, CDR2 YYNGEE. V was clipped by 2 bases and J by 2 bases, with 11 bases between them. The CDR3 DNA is TGTGCCAGCAGCGTGGAGTGGGCCCCCTACAATGAGCAGTTCTTC. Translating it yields CASSVEWAPYNEQFF.

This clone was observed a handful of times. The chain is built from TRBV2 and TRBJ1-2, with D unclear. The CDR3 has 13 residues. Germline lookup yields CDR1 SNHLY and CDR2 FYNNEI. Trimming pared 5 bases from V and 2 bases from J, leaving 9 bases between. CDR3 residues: CASSTQTNYGYTF. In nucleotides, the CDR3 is TGTGCCAGCAGTACACAAACAAACTATGGCTACACCTTC. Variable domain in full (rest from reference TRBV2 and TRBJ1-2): EPEVTQTPSHQVTQMGQEVILRCVPISNHLYFYWYRQILGQKVEFLVSFYNNEISEKSEIFDDQFSVERPDGSNFTLKIRSTKLEDSAMYFCASSTQTNYGYTFGSGTRLTVV.

The CDR3 nucleotides read TGCGCCAGCAGCCGGCGGACTAGCGGGGACCAAGAGACCCAGTACTTC. Protein: CASSRRTSGDQETQYF. J is TRBJ2-5 and V is TRBV5-1; 12 bases map to TRBD2. CDR1 is SGHRS, CDR2 YFSETQ, per germline. This CDR3 comprises 16 residues. The junction had 4 bases not matched to a gene; V was cut back by 4 bases and J by 0 bases. Combining the CDR3 with reference TRBV5-1 and TRBJ2-5 gives the whole variable domain KAGVTQTPRYLIKTRGQQVTLSCSPISGHRSVSWYQQTPGQGLQFLFEYFSETQRNKGNFPGRFSGRQFSNSRSEMNVSTLELGDSALYLCASSRRTSGDQETQYFGPGTRLLVL.

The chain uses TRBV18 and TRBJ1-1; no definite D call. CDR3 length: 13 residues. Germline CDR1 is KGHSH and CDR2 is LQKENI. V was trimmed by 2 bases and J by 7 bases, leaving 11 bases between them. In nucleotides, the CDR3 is TGTGCCAGCTCACCAGACCTCAAGGGTGAAGCTTTCTTT. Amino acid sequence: CASSPDLKGEAFF.

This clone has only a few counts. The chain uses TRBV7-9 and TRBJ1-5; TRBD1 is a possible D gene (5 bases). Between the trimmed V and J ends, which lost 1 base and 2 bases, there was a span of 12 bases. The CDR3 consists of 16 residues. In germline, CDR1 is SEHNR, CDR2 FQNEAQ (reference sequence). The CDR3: CASSLEAGVGNQPQHF. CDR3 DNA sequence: TGTGCCAGCAGCTTAGAAGCGGGGGTTGGCAATCAGCCCCAGCATTTT.

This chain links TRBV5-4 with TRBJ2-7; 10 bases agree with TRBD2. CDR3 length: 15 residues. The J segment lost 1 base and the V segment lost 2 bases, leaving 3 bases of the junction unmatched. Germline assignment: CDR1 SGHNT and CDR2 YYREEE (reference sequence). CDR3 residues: CASSFLTSGSYEQYF. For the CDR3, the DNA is TGTGCCAGCAGCTTCCTGACTAGCGGGTCCTACGAGCAGTACTTC.

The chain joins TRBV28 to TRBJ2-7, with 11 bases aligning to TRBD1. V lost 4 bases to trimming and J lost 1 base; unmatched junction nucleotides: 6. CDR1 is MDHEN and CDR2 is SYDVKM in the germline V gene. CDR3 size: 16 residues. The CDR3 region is CASSSPGTGGSYEQYF. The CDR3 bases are TGTGCCAGCAGTTCCCCCGGGACAGGGGGATCCTACGAGCAGTACTTC.

This CDR3 reads CASSQDLVQGGSSGANVLTF. The DNA for the CDR3 is TGCGCCAGCAGCCAAGATCTGGTGCAGGGAGGGAGCTCTGGGGCCAACGTCCTGACTTTC. The V call is TRBV4-3, the J call TRBJ2-6, with TRBD2 identical over 7 bases. CDR3 length: 20 residues. Germline CDR1 reads LGHNA; CDR2 reads YSLEER. The V gene end was trimmed by 0 bases and the J gene end by 0 bases; junction bases not matched to a gene: 11.

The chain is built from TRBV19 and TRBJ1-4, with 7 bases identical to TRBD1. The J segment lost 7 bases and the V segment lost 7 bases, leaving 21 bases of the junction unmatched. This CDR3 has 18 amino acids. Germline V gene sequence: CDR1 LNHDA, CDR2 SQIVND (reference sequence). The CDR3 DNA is TGTGCCAGTAAGTTTTTGGCGGGACAGATTGGACAAGGTGAAAAACTGTTTTTT. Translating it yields CASKFLAGQIGQGEKLFF.

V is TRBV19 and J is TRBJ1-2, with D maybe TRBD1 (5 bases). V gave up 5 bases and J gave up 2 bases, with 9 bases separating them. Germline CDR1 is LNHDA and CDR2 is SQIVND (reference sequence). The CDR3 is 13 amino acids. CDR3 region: CASSLQENYGYTF. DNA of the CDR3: TGTGCCAGTAGTCTACAGGAGAACTATGGCTACACCTTC.

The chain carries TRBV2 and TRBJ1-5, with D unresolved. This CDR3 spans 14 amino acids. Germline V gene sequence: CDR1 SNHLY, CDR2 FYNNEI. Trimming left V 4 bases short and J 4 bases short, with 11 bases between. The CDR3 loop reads CASSGSLVNQPQHF. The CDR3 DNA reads TGTGCCAGCAGTGGCAGTCTAGTAAATCAGCCCCAGCATTTT.

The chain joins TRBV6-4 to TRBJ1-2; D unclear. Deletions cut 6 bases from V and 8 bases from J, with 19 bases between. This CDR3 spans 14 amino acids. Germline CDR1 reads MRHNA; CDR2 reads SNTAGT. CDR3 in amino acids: CASRFSGTVGGYTF. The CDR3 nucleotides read TGTGCCAGCAGGTTCTCCGGAACCGTGGGGGGCTACACCTTC.

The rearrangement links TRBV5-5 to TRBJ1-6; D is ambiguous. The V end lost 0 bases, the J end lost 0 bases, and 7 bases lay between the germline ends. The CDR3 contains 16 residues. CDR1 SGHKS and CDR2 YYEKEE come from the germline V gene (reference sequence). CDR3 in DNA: TGTGCCAGCAGCTTGGATCCAAGCTCCTATAATTCACCCCTCCACTTT. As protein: CASSLDPSSYNSPLHF.